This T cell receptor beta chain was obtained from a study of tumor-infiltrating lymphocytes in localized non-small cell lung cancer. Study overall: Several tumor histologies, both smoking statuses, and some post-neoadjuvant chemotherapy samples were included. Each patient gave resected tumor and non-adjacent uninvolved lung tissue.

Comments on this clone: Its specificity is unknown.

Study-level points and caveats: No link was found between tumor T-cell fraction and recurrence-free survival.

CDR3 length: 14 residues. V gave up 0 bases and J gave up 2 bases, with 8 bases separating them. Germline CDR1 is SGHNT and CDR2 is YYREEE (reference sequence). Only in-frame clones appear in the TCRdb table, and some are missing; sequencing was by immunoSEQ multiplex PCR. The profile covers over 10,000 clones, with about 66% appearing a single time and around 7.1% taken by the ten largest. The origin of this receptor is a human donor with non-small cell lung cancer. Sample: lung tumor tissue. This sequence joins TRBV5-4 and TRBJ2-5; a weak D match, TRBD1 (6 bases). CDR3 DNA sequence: TGTGCCAGCAGCTTGGCCGGACAGCAAGAGACCCAGTACTTC. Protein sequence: CASSLAGQQETQYF.